These 19 T cell receptor beta chains share one sample of origin, sequenced in a study of regulatory T cells in long-lasting Graves disease. Relying on iRepertoire HTBI primers and Arm-PCR of CDR3 regions, the team built TCR beta libraries. Each CDR3 protein gets one entry after TCRdb re-called the multiplex PCR reads with MiXCR. Among about 440,000 distinct CDR3 sequences, less than 20% were seen once, and the ten largest hold roughly 10%. Regarding time point: newly diagnosed GD, antithyroid drugs for less than 3 months. Isolated PBMC RNA provided the starting material for the TCR library. In addition, the sample was reused for a study of T cells in Graves' hyperthyroidism and ophthalmopathy.

Sequenced here: peripheral blood mononuclear cells (PBMCs), sampled at new diagnosis, from a patient treated with antithyroid drugs. These receptor sequences come from a woman aged 25 to 39 with Graves disease.

In this sample, this clonotype turned up many times. The rearrangement joins TRBV28 to TRBJ1-2; 7 bases map to TRBD1. CDR1 and CDR2 from the germline V gene are MDHEN and SYDVKM. V lost 8 bases, J lost 7 bases, and 25 bases stayed unmatched. The CDR3 spans 18 residues. The CDR3 DNA reads as TGTGCCAGCGCCGCTGGGAGCGGGACAGTAATCTCCCTATTTGGCTACACCTTC. As protein: CASAAGSGTVISLFGYTF.

This clonotype was picked up many times. The chain is built from TRBV20-1 and TRBJ1-1; 7 nucleotides align to TRBD1. Germline loops: CDR1 DFQATT, CDR2 SNEGSKA (reference sequence). The CDR3 spans 12 residues. The DNA for the CDR3 is TGCAGCCCTCGACAGGGGAACACTGAAGCTTTCTTT. It encodes CSPRQGNTEAFF.

This clonotype was observed a few times. The rearrangement joins TRBV5-1 to TRBJ2-1, with no clear D. The CDR3 consists of 14 residues. Germline V CDR1 and CDR2: SGHRS, YFSETQ. V dropped 4 bases and J dropped 6 bases, with 14 bases sitting between them. The CDR3 spells CASSKEPPPNEQFF. CDR3 in DNA: TGCGCCAGCAGCAAGGAGCCCCCCCCCAATGAGCAGTTCTTC.

This clonotype has more than one count but fewer than ten. J is TRBJ2-7 and V is TRBV19, with 8 bases matching TRBD1. Germline V CDR1 and CDR2: LNHDA, SQIVND (reference sequence). The CDR3 contains 17 residues. Trimming removed 2 bases from V and 1 base from J; junction bases left unmatched: 10. DNA of the CDR3: TGTGCCAGTAGTATATTGTTTGGGACAGGACCTTCCTACGAGCAGTACTTC. This sequence encodes CASSILFGTGPSYEQYF.

This clonotype was detected many times. The rearrangement joins TRBV18 to TRBJ2-5; the D is unclear. This CDR3 has 11 residues. Germline CDR1 is KGHSH and CDR2 is LQKENI. V lost 8 bases and J lost 2, with 6 bases in between. The CDR3 protein is CASSTQETQYF. The CDR3 bases are TGTGCCAGCAGCACACAAGAGACCCAGTACTTC.

This clonotype was counted many times. The gene calls are TRBV5-1 and TRBJ1-2, with 10 bases fitting TRBD1. The CDR3 sequence is 13 residues long. Germline V gene lookup returns CDR1 SGHRS and CDR2 YFSETQ. With V trimmed by 4 bases and J by 8 bases, 5 bases remained unmatched. The CDR3 loop reads CASSPETGGGYTF. The CDR3 nucleotides are TGCGCCAGCAGCCCCGAGACAGGGGGCGGCTACACCTTC.

This clonotype was seen repeatedly, ten times or more. The chain combines TRBV27 with TRBJ1-1, with D perhaps matching TRBD1 (6 bases). This CDR3 spans 14 amino acids. With 6 bases removed from V and 0 bases from J, the gap between germline ends came to 11 bases. Germline assignment: CDR1 MNHEY and CDR2 SMNVEV (reference sequence). This CDR3 reads CASRSGGMNTEAFF. For the CDR3, the DNA is TGTGCCAGCAGAAGCGGGGGCATGAACACTGAAGCTTTCTTT.

This clonotype was counted many times. V is TRBV28 and J is TRBJ2-1; TRBD1 aligns across 8 bases. J gave up 5 bases and V 5 bases, and 5 bases lay outside the gene matches. Germline loops: CDR1 MDHEN, CDR2 SYDVKM. This CDR3 comprises 14 residues. DNA for the CDR3: TGTGCCAGCAGTGACAGGGGCAAAGACAATGAGCAGTTCTTC. Its protein product is CASSDRGKDNEQFF.

The chain carries TRBV28 and TRBJ2-3, with TRBD2 matching 8 bases. Germline CDR1 MDHEN, CDR2 SYDVKM. The junction had 10 bases not matched to a gene; V was cut back by 7 bases and J by 4 bases. The CDR3 has 15 residues. CDR3 bases: TGTGCCAGCACGCGGGGGGAGGCAGATTCAGATACGCAGTATTTT. Amino acids: CASTRGEADSDTQYF.

In its sample, this clonotype was seen many times. The J gene is TRBJ2-3, the V gene TRBV3-1, with D unclear. The CDR3 totals 15 residues. V lost 0 bases, J lost 5 bases, and 12 bases lay in between. From germline, CDR1 is LGHDT and CDR2 YNNKEL (reference sequence). The DNA of the CDR3 is TGTGCCAGCAGCCAAGATGGTATGGCTGGAGATACGCAGTATTTT. Residues: CASSQDGMAGDTQYF.

This clonotype was recorded at least ten times. The J gene is TRBJ2-5, the V gene TRBV11-2; D gene ambiguous. Germline V lookup: CDR1 SGHAT, CDR2 FQNNGV. With 5 bases removed from V and 7 bases from J, the gap between germline ends came to 20 bases. The CDR3 length is 15 residues. The CDR3 nucleotides are TGTGCCAGCAGCCCGACTCCCCCCAGAGAAGGGACCCAGTACTTC. This codes for CASSPTPPREGTQYF.

This clonotype was observed a few times. The chain recombines TRBV2 with TRBJ2-3; D could derive from TRBD1 or TRBD2 (6 bases each). The CDR3 has 16 residues. V dropped 6 bases and J dropped 2 bases, with 18 bases sitting between them. The germline CDR1 and CDR2 sequences are SNHLY and FYNNEI. CDR3 protein: CASSVEGDLDTDTQYF. CDR3 coding DNA: TGTGCCAGCAGCGTAGAGGGGGACTTAGACACAGATACGCAGTATTTT. Combining the CDR3 with reference TRBV2 and TRBJ2-3 gives the whole variable domain EPEVTQTPSHQVTQMGQEVILRCVPISNHLYFYWYRQILGQKVEFLVSFYNNEISEKSEIFDDQFSVERPDGSNFTLKIRSTKLEDSAMYFCASSVEGDLDTDTQYFGPGTRLTVL.

Concerning this clonotype itself: Since a much larger clone is just one base distant, this may be a read error. The chain couples TRBV7-7 to TRBJ2-5, with D possibly being TRBD1 (5 bases). CDR3 length: 14 amino acids. Germline V gives CDR1 SSHAT, CDR2 FNYEAQ (reference sequence). The CDR3 loop is CASSLDSHQGTQYF. The DNA for the CDR3 is TGTGCTAGCAGCTTAGACAGCCACCAAGGGACCCAGTACTTC.

This clonotype was counted many times. The genes are TRBV12-5 and TRBJ2-1, with 15 bases aligning to TRBD2. The J segment lost 8 bases and the V segment lost 5 bases, leaving 4 bases of the junction unmatched. This CDR3 comprises 15 residues. Per germline, CDR1 LGHNT and CDR2 FRNRAP. The CDR3 nucleotides read TGTGCTAGTGGTCCGGGACTAGCGGGAGGAGATGAGCAGTTCTTC. Its translation is CASGPGLAGGDEQFF.

This chain connects TRBV12-3 or TRBV12-4 to TRBJ2-1, with TRBD1 identical over 7 bases. CDR3 length equals 15 residues. V shed 6 bases and J 3 bases; nucleotides not matched to a gene: 8. CDR3 amino acids: CASRRAGTVYNEQFF. DNA for the CDR3: TGTGCCAGCAGGCGAGCCGGGACAGTCTACAATGAGCAGTTCTTC.

This clonotype has at least ten counts. The gene calls are TRBV12-3 or TRBV12-4 and TRBJ1-4; D is undetermined. Trimming took off 4 bases at V and 4 bases at J, with 10 bases between the two ends. The CDR3 length is 14 residues. The CDR3 DNA reads TGTGCCAGCAGTTCTACAGCAGTTAATGAAAAACTGTTTTTT. This translates into CASSSTAVNEKLFF.

This clonotype was counted at least ten times. The chain has TRBV2 and TRBJ2-7, with D uncertain. The ends were cut back, 1 base at V and 11 bases at J, with 12 bases in the middle. The CDR3 loop spans 12 amino acids. The germline gives CDR1 SNHLY, CDR2 FYNNEI. This CDR3 is CASSEDEYAKYF. CDR3 nucleotide sequence: TGTGCCAGCAGTGAAGACGAGTATGCAAAGTACTTC.

This clonotype was observed a handful of times. One end of the junction varies from germline; a read error may be responsible. The chain carries TRBV13 and TRBJ2-5; maybe TRBD2 (7 bases). The germline gives CDR1 PRHDT, CDR2 FYEKMQ (reference sequence). The CDR3 contains 15 residues. CDR3 in DNA: TGCGCCAGCAGCATCAGGGGAGGGTACCAAGAGACCCAGTACTTC. Its protein product is CASSIRGGYQETQYF.

This clonotype was observed a few times. The chain recombines TRBV28 with TRBJ2-3; TRBD2 matches 13 bases. This CDR3 is built from 17 residues. The V gene end was trimmed by 6 bases and the J gene end by 3 bases; junction bases not matched to a gene: 9. Germline V gene data show CDR1 as MDHEN and CDR2 as SYDVKM. The CDR3 DNA is TGTGCCAGCAGCATATTGGGACTAGCGGGAAAAACAGATACGCAGTATTTT. Protein sequence: CASSILGLAGKTDTQYF.